The entry that follows covers one T cell receptor (beta chain) sequence. This clone's antigen is unknown. No base quality information exists; no much larger clone differs at one position. This entry is derived from a study of blood T cell repertoires in COVID-19 (TCRdb year 2020). Study-level background: Collaborator samples came from the United States, Italy and Spain and covered acute and convalescent phases of COVID-19. A de-identified subject ID, COVID-19 status, age in years and sex were almost always included in the sample metadata. The repertoires were made available in a free public database intended to serve as a resource for research on the immune response to SARS-CoV-2. Where HLA class I and class II types were available, the types were taken from metadata supplied by the sample provider, not from assay-based typing. The prospective study material was composed of cDNA or gDNA derived from T cells, B-cell-depleted T cells, or PBMCs. The dataset comprised deeply sampled blood TCRbeta repertoires from subjects exposed to, actively infected with, or recovered from COVID-19. The samples were drawn from two sources: the first 160 participants of the ongoing ImmuneRACE study, and 950 to 1,500 subjects contributed by 6 global collaborators. Points the paper makes about the study in general: The quantity of clinical and demographic metadata differed by source and by participant and was supplied without curation.

The immunoSEQ Assay, a bias-controlled multiplex PCR, was used to amplify TCRbeta CDR3 regions from genomic DNA. Regarding the original processing steps: The number of nucleated cells in each sample was estimated by amplification of reference gene primers within the assay. To quantify the absolute abundance of each unique TCRbeta CDR3 rearrangement, sequence reads were collapsed and filtered. For each sample, productive Simpson clonality was calculated as the square root of Simpson's diversity index across productive rearrangements. Here the immuneACCESS table is served through TCRdb, limited to in-frame sequences with V and J called. Missing clones are a known gap in these copies; in checked studies unresolved V genes cover under half, and the rest lacks a known reason. D and trimming come from the DNA, and the V and J calls and clone size come from that table. The sample table shows some 210,000 clones, and approximately 80% are seen once. Together, the top ten hold about a tenth of the sample.

CDR1 and CDR2 (LNHDA, SQIVND) derive from the germline V gene (reference sequence). The junction shows trimming of 7 bases on V and 6 bases on J, plus 18 bases between the germline ends. The CDR3, cysteine through phenylalanine, is 14 amino acids long. Of the read, only the CDR3 DNA is kept; its 42 bases are in frame from base 1. Enrolling through a virtual design, the prospective study's participants ranged in age from roughly 18 to 89 years and lived across roughly 23 United States geographic areas. To assign participants to cohorts, the prospective study relied on clinical history that participants themselves reported in a screening survey and a study questionnaire. Recovered participants in ImmuneRACE Cohort 3 were defined as having two consecutive negative NP/OP PCR tests, clearance from a healthcare professional, or resolution of symptoms. In the prospective study, whole blood, serum and a nasopharyngeal or oropharyngeal swab were collected from each participant by mobile phlebotomists. Over a roughly 2-month period, participants in the prospective study had the option of providing additional blood draws and questionnaires. Blood samples from the prospective study were shipped frozen or at room temperature prior to DNA extraction.

The rearrangement combines TRBV19 with TRBJ1-2; TRBD1 might be the D gene, on 6 matching bases. This TCR derives from a man between 40 and 49 years old who had recovered from COVID-19. Sequencing used PBMCs or T cells enriched from blood (not recorded which). The CDR3 is CASTPKPGEHGYTF. At the DNA level, the sequence is TGTGCCAGTACCCCCAAACCAGGGGAGCATGGCTACACCTTC.